These 32 T cell receptor beta chains originate from one sample sequenced in a study of T-cell memory formation after mild COVID-19. MiXCR, applied by TCRdb to the 5' RACE reads, yields one record per CDR3 protein. This sample has some 300,000 distinct CDR3 sequences, with less than 20% found just once. Material: PBMCs or a T cell subset sorted from them (not recorded which). The origin of the receptors is a man aged 18-30 years who had mild COVID-19 (a few samples of this study predate the infection). Cell type and time point are not known.

This clonotype was seen a handful of times. The rearrangement joins TRBV7-2 to TRBJ1-1; 7 nucleotides align to TRBD1. The CDR3 has 15 amino acids. Trimming at V came to 3 bases and at J to 3 bases, leaving 7 bases not matched to a gene. Germline values: CDR1 SGHTA, CDR2 FQGNSA. The CDR3 nucleotides are TGTGCCAGCAGCTTTTCTACAGGGGTGGACACTGAAGCTTTCTTT. It yields the protein CASSFSTGVDTEAFF.

The V gene is TRBV5-1, the J gene TRBJ2-2; the D is unclear. This CDR3 spans 14 amino acids. Germline CDR1 reads SGHRS; CDR2 reads YFSETQ. V was cut by 6 bases and J by 0 bases, with 9 bases left in between. CDR3 bases: TGCGCCAGCAAAGACGCCCCGAACACCGGGGAGCTGTTTTTT. Its protein product is CASKDAPNTGELFF.

The chain couples TRBV11-2 to TRBJ1-5; D perhaps matches TRBD1 (5 bases). Trimming removed 1 base at V and 4 bases at J, with 8 bases between. Germline assignment: CDR1 SGHAT and CDR2 FQNNGV. The CDR3 sequence is 14 residues long. The chain's CDR3 is CASSLGTFNQPQHF. Written as DNA, the CDR3 is TGTGCCAGCAGCTTAGGGACATTTAATCAGCCCCAGCATTTT.

The chain employs TRBV6-5 and TRBJ1-1; 8 nucleotides match TRBD1. Germline CDR1 reads MNHEY; CDR2 reads SVGAGI. The CDR3 totals 15 residues. Trimming removed 2 bases from V and 5 bases from J; junction bases left unmatched: 7. The CDR3 DNA sequence: TGTGCCAGCAGTTACGGCCAGGGGGCGAGAACTGAAGCTTTCTTT. As protein: CASSYGQGARTEAFF.

CDR3 protein: CASSYGPPGYRTDTQYF. The CDR3 DNA is TGTGCCAGCAGTTATGGGCCTCCGGGGTATCGCACAGATACGCAGTATTTT. The rearrangement uses TRBV6-2 or TRBV6-3 and TRBJ2-3; D may be TRBD2 (5 bases). Trimming shortened V by 3 bases and J by 1 base, and 17 bases separated the two germline ends. This CDR3 region has 17 residues. The germline gives CDR1 MNHEY, CDR2 SVGEGT.

V usage is TRBV7-3 and J usage is TRBJ1-2; TRBD1 agrees at 10 bases. The CDR3 contains 14 residues. J was trimmed by 8 bases and V by 9 bases; bases with no gene match: 12. Germline CDR1 is SGHTA and CDR2 is FQGTGA. The CDR3 loop reads CASGPGQGIGGYTF. The CDR3 DNA reads as TGTGCCAGTGGACCGGGACAGGGGATTGGCGGCTACACCTTC.

The V call is TRBV10-3, the J call TRBJ2-4; D tentatively reads TRBD1 or TRBD2 (7 bases each). Germline lookup yields CDR1 ENHRY and CDR2 SYGVKD. The CDR3 runs 13 residues. V was pared by 9 bases and J by 5 bases, with 14 bases between. The DNA of the CDR3 is TGTGCCATAGGGCAGGGGGGGGAAAACATTCAGTACTTC. Translation gives CAIGQGGENIQYF.

The chain recombines TRBV20-1 with TRBJ1-1; no reliable D call. The V and J ends lost 2 bases and 1 base respectively, with 5 bases between them. The CDR3 is 12 amino acids. Looked up from germline, CDR1 is DFQATT and CDR2 is SNEGSKA (reference sequence). CDR3 region: CSARKENTEAFF. As DNA, the CDR3 is TGCAGTGCTAGAAAAGAGAACACTGAAGCTTTCTTT.

This clonotype was seen ten or more times. The rearrangement joins TRBV4-3 to TRBJ1-1; D ambiguous. Germline CDR1 LGHNA, CDR2 YSLEER. The V gene lost 0 bases and the J gene lost 5 bases, with 4 bases spanning the gap. The CDR3 runs to 12 residues. The CDR3 DNA reads as TGCGCCAGCAGCCAAGATGAAACTGAAGCTTTCTTT. Protein product: CASSQDETEAFF.

This clonotype was observed a handful of times. The V call is TRBV6-5, the J call TRBJ1-1, with D possibly matching TRBD1 (6 bases). The CDR3 consists of 11 residues. The V gene's germline CDR1 is MNHEY and CDR2 SVGAGI. Deletions cut 6 bases from V and 10 bases from J, with 12 bases between. For the CDR3, the DNA is TGTGCCAGCAGCCCAGGGGAAGCAGCTTTCTTT. Residues: CASSPGEAAFF.

This rearrangement joins TRBV5-6 to TRBJ1-1; D may be TRBD1 (6 bases). Trimming removed 6 bases at V and 3 bases at J, with 18 bases between. Germline-derived CDR1 and CDR2 are SGHDT and YYEEEE. The CDR3 extends over 15 amino acids. This chain's CDR3 is CASTGPLRGDTEAFF. The CDR3 region has the DNA TGTGCCAGCACCGGCCCTCTGAGGGGGGACACTGAAGCTTTCTTT.

This chain joins TRBV10-2 and TRBJ1-2, with 8 positions matching TRBD1. The CDR3 covers 13 residues. The J segment lost 8 bases and the V segment lost 3 bases, leaving 5 bases of the junction unmatched. Germline CDR1 and CDR2: WSHSY and SAAADI. Written as DNA, the CDR3 is TGCGCCAGCAGTGACGCAGGGGGCATAGGCTACACCTTC. Its translation is CASSDAGGIGYTF.

CDR3 DNA: TGCAGTGCGATCTCGGGGGGGAGCTCCTACAATGAGCAGTTCTTC. Translation: CSAISGGSSYNEQFF. The chain recombines TRBV20-1 with TRBJ2-1; 8 bases match TRBD2. Germline V CDR1 and CDR2: DFQATT, SNEGSKA (reference sequence). V trimming: 6 bases; J trimming: 0 bases; junction bases outside the gene matches: 7. CDR3 length equals 15 residues.

This clonotype has at least ten counts. The V and J genes are TRBV5-1 and TRBJ2-1; the D is unclear. The CDR3 contains 15 residues. Trimming took 4 bases from V and 0 from J, leaving 11 bases between them. CDR1 and CDR2 (germline): SGHRS, YFSETQ. This CDR3 reads CASSRDRNSYNEQFF. The CDR3 nucleotides are TGCGCCAGCAGCCGCGACCGAAACTCCTACAATGAGCAGTTCTTC. The full variable domain, completed using reference TRBV5-1 and TRBJ2-1, is KAGVTQTPRYLIKTRGQQVTLSCSPISGHRSVSWYQQTPGQGLQFLFEYFSETQRNKGNFPGRFSGRQFSNSRSEMNVSTLELGDSALYLCASSRDRNSYNEQFFGPGTRLTVL.

This clonotype was seen a single time. V is TRBV6-6 and J is TRBJ2-7, with D hard to call. V lost 7 bases and J lost 2, with 18 bases in between. Germline loops: CDR1 MNHNY, CDR2 SVGAGI (reference sequence). The CDR3 has 15 amino acids. The CDR3 DNA reads TGTGCCAGCACCGACCGGGTGTCGGGCCCCTACGAGCAGTACGTC. This codes for CASTDRVSGPYEQYV.

The CDR3 sequence is CASSLAPTGPKNIQYF. CDR3 coding DNA: TGTGCCAGCAGCTTGGCCCCCACAGGGCCAAAAAACATTCAGTACTTC. This rearrangement joins TRBV5-4 to TRBJ2-4; tentative D call: TRBD1 (6 bases). This CDR3 has 16 amino acids. In germline, CDR1 is SGHNT, CDR2 YYREEE (reference sequence). V was pared by 0 bases and J by 4 bases, with 14 bases between.

This clonotype was detected many times. The chain links TRBV20-1 to TRBJ2-5; no definite D call. The CDR3 is 10 amino acids. The V end was cut by 3 bases, the J end by 5 bases, with 4 bases between. The germline CDR1 and CDR2 sequences are DFQATT and SNEGSKA (reference sequence). CDR3 nucleotides: TGCAGTGCTAGGCAGGAGACCCAGTACTTC. Translation gives CSARQETQYF.

This chain uses TRBV9 with TRBJ1-2; 7 positions agree with TRBD1. Losses at the gene ends were 0 bases for V and 4 bases for J; bases not matched to a gene: 9. CDR3 length: 16 amino acids. Germline CDR1 and CDR2: SGDLS and YYNGEE. The CDR3 DNA follows: TGTGCCAGCAGCGTAGCTATGGGACAGATGTTCTATGGCTACACCTTC. As protein: CASSVAMGQMFYGYTF.

This clonotype turned up a few times. V and J are TRBV10-2 and TRBJ2-1; 9 nucleotides line up with TRBD2. The germline V gene encodes CDR1 WSHSY and CDR2 SAAADI. The CDR3 runs 15 residues. V dropped 2 bases and J dropped 8; count of bases not matched to a gene: 7. CDR3 nucleotide sequence: TGCGCCAGCAGTGAGAGTGAGCGGGGGGTACATGAGCAGTTCTTC. It translates to CASSESERGVHEQFF.

V usage is TRBV6-2 or TRBV6-3 and J usage is TRBJ2-3; TRBD1 is a possible D gene (5 bases). The CDR3 covers 11 residues. Between the trimmed V and J ends, which lost 5 bases and 11 bases, there was a span of 11 bases. Germline loops: CDR1 MNHEY, CDR2 SVGEGT. The CDR3 DNA reads TGTGCCAGCAGTCCAAACAGGAGGCAGTATTTT. Translated: CASSPNRRQYF.

This clonotype was counted at least ten times. The chain is built from TRBV6-1 and TRBJ2-3; 14 bases align to TRBD2. This CDR3 has 15 residues. Germline assignment: CDR1 MNHNS and CDR2 SASEGT. J lost 4 bases, V lost 4 bases, and 1 base had no gene match. The CDR3 sequence: CASSGLAGGPDTQYF. The CDR3, as DNA: TGTGCCAGCAGTGGACTAGCGGGGGGGCCAGATACGCAGTATTTT.

This rearrangement joins TRBV12-3 or TRBV12-4 to TRBJ1-4; D remains unclear. The CDR3 length is 14 residues. Trimming took 1 base from V and 10 from J, leaving 13 bases between them. This CDR3 is CASSLGSPWRKLFF. DNA of the CDR3: TGTGCCAGCAGTTTAGGCTCACCTTGGCGAAAACTGTTTTTT.

The chain is built from TRBV27 and TRBJ2-3; the D gene is possibly TRBD2 (6 bases). Trimming stripped 4 bases from V and 0 bases from J, with 8 bases between. The CDR3 length is 14 residues. Germline CDR1 MNHEY, CDR2 SMNVEV (reference sequence). The CDR3 region has the DNA TGTGCCAGCAGTTGGGGGGATAGCACAGATACGCAGTATTTT. As protein: CASSWGDSTDTQYF.

A few counts support this clonotype. The chain recombines TRBV29-1 with TRBJ2-7; TRBD1 aligns across 8 bases. The V segment lost 6 bases and the J segment 5 bases; nucleotides outside the gene matches: 6. The CDR3 spans 12 residues. CDR1 is SQVTM and CDR2 is ANQGSEA in the germline V gene. The CDR3 loop reads CSVWTGTHEQYF. For the CDR3, the DNA is TGCAGCGTCTGGACAGGGACCCACGAGCAGTACTTC.

The gene calls are TRBV7-9 and TRBJ2-1; D perhaps matches TRBD2 (5 bases). From germline, CDR1 is SEHNR and CDR2 FQNEAQ (reference sequence). This CDR3 comprises 12 residues. With 0 bases removed from V and 15 bases from J, the gap between germline ends came to 12 bases. The CDR3 loop is CASSLAPGGGFF. The CDR3 DNA follows: TGTGCCAGCAGCTTAGCCCCAGGAGGCGGGTTCTTC.

This clonotype was seen more than once but under ten times. This could be a read error, since a much larger clone is one nucleotide away. This chain uses TRBV20-1 with TRBJ2-7, with D perhaps TRBD1 (5 bases). The germline gives CDR1 DFQATT, CDR2 SNEGSKA (reference sequence). The V end was cut by 3 bases, the J end by 2 bases, with 5 bases between. This CDR3 contains 11 residues. In DNA form, the CDR3 reads TGCAGTGCTAGGGACACCTACGAGCAGTACTTC. Protein product: CSARDTYEQYF.

In this sample, this clonotype turned up a few times. The rearrangement joins TRBV4-3 to TRBJ2-5; the D gene is possibly TRBD2 (6 bases). The germline V gene has CDR1 LGHNA and CDR2 YSLEER. Trimming stripped 1 base from V and 0 bases from J, with 18 bases between. The CDR3 consists of 18 residues. Here the CDR3 reads CASSQGGRRGADQETQYF. In nucleotides, the CDR3 is TGCGCCAGCAGCCAAGGAGGGAGGCGGGGAGCAGACCAAGAGACCCAGTACTTC.

This clonotype was seen a few times. CDR3 in amino acids: CASSPISGELFF. The DNA of the CDR3 is TGTGCCAGCAGTCCGATCTCCGGGGAGCTGTTTTTT. This rearrangement joins TRBV12-3 or TRBV12-4 to TRBJ2-2; D remains unclear. V dropped 5 bases and J dropped 6 bases, with 7 bases sitting between them. CDR3 length: 12 residues.

The rearrangement links TRBV20-1 to TRBJ2-5, with 8 positions matching TRBD1. Germline CDR1 and CDR2: DFQATT and SNEGSKA (reference sequence). Trimming took 3 bases from V and 2 from J; bases not matched to a gene: 5. CDR3 length: 14 residues. The CDR3 DNA sequence: TGCAGTGCTAGGCCGACAGGGGAACAAGAGACCCAGTACTTC. It codes for CSARPTGEQETQYF.

The rearrangement uses TRBV5-1 and TRBJ2-1; 11 bases align to TRBD1. This CDR3 is 15 amino acids long. Germline V gene sequence: CDR1 SGHRS, CDR2 YFSETQ. V gave up 0 bases and J gave up 6 bases; unmatched junction bases: 2. This chain's CDR3 is CASSLAGQGANEQFF. CDR3 nucleotides: TGCGCCAGCAGCTTGGCCGGACAGGGGGCCAATGAGCAGTTCTTC.

This clonotype was counted once. The CDR3, as DNA: TGTGCCAGCAGTTACTCTCCAGGGACTGGGGCCAACGTCCTGACTTTC. It is translated as CASSYSPGTGANVLTF. J is TRBJ2-6 and V is TRBV6-5, with a weak D call TRBD1 (5 bases). CDR3 length: 16 amino acids. Trimming pared 0 bases from V and 2 bases from J, leaving 8 bases between. From germline, CDR1 is MNHEY and CDR2 SVGAGI.

The sample holds many counts of this clonotype. The V and J genes are TRBV12-3 or TRBV12-4 and TRBJ2-7; D might be TRBD1 (5 bases). V lost 5 bases, J lost 7 bases, and 15 bases lay in between. This CDR3 spans 13 amino acids. The DNA of the CDR3 is TGTGCCAGCAGTCCCGGTGTCGCAGGGGAGCAGTACTTC. Translated: CASSPGVAGEQYF.